This T cell receptor beta chain was recovered during a study of response to subunit inactivated influenza vaccine. The CDR3 runs 16 residues. Between the trimmed V and J ends, which lost 1 base and 5 bases, there was a span of 18 bases. From germline, CDR1 is SGHTA and CDR2 FQGTGA. One entry per CDR3 protein results from TCRdb running MiXCR on the RT-PCR reads. The sample carries around 600,000 distinct CDR3 sequences, over 9% recorded once. The sample holds a few counts of this clonotype. A further study also used this sample, focusing on T cells expressing NK-cell markers. That report notes: UMIs accompanied the 5'RACE template switching by which TCR beta cDNA was made. Eight donors were sequenced, seven testing HCMV-seropositive and one testing seronegative. Dominant NKG2C+ clonotypes made up about 1.0-7.0% of CD8+ T cells in roughly six donors.

The sequence was obtained from a man aged 50-59 years who received an inactivated influenza vaccine. This chain connects TRBV7-3 to TRBJ2-7, with D tentatively TRBD1 or TRBD2 (6 bases each). The sequencing used PBMCs from blood, collected on the day of vaccination. The CDR3 here is CASSLRGGTGIHEQYF. In nucleotides, the CDR3 is TGTGCCAGCAGCTTAAGAGGGGGGACGGGGATCCACGAGCAGTACTTC.